This TCR beta chain was documented in a study of blood T cell repertoires in COVID-19. The V gene lost 3 bases and the J gene lost 0 bases, with 16 bases spanning the gap. This CDR3 is built from 17 residues. Germline CDR1 is SGHTS and CDR2 is YDEGEE. Only in-frame clones appear in the TCRdb table, and some are missing; sequencing was by immunoSEQ multiplex PCR. The sample shows hundreds of thousands of clones, less than 85% of them seen only once. The sample taken for sequencing was PBMCs or T cells enriched from blood (not recorded which). The chain couples TRBV5-8 to TRBJ2-1; D is possibly TRBD2 (6 bases). The receptor's source is a woman younger than 45 who had been exposed to COVID-19. Here the CDR3 reads CASSYGAGVSSYNEQFF. In nucleotides, the CDR3 is TGTGCCAGCAGCTATGGAGCGGGCGTTAGCTCCTACAATGAGCAGTTCTTC.